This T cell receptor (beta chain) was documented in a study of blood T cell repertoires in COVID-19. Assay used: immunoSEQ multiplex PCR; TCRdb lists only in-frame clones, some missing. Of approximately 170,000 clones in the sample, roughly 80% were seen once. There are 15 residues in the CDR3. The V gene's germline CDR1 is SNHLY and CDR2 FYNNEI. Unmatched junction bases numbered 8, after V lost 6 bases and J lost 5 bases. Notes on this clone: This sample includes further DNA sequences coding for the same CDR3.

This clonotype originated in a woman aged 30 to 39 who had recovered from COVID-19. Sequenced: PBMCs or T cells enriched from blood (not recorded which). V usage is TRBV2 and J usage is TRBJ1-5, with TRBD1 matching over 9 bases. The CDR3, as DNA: TGTGCCAGCAGGGCTGGGACAGGGAAGGATCAGCCCCAGCATTTT. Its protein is CASRAGTGKDQPQHF.